The 6 T cell receptor beta chains given below trace back to one sample, sequenced in a study of T and B cells in COVID-19 patients. Blood genomic DNA input for TRB amplification was 250-500 ng. BIOMED2 TRB-A/B primer pools were used in multiplex TRB PCR. Via MiXCR, TCRdb re-called the multiplex PCR reads, giving one row per CDR3 protein. Of about 5,800 distinct CDR3 sequences in the sample, 20% to 30% are singletons; the top ten hold 15% to 20%. Sequenced: blood. The receptors stem from a human donor with active COVID-19.

This chain joins TRBV6-5 and TRBJ2-7; 9 bases map to TRBD2. The CDR3 sequence is 14 residues long. Germline V gene sequence: CDR1 MNHEY, CDR2 SVGAGI. J lost 3 bases, V lost 5 bases, and 5 bases had no gene match. CDR3 sequence reads: CASSLLSGGYEQYF. CDR3 nucleotide sequence: TGTGCCAGCAGTCTCCTTAGCGGGGGCTACGAGCAGTACTTC.

The rearrangement uses TRBV12-3 or TRBV12-4 and TRBJ1-1, with no clear D. V shed 7 bases and J shed 4 bases, with 7 bases lying between them. This CDR3 spans 11 amino acids. CDR3 region: CASKMGTEAFF. The CDR3 region has the DNA TGTGCCAGCAAAATGGGCACTGAAGCTTTCTTT.

V usage is TRBV6-1 and J usage is TRBJ1-4; 9 bases fit TRBD1. CDR3 length: 19 residues. Per the germline V gene, CDR1 is MNHNS and CDR2 is SASEGT. Germline trimming cut 2 bases from V and 4 bases from J; bases unmatched to any gene: 14. CDR3 region: CASSELHPVGTGFNEKLFF. CDR3 bases: TGTGCCAGCAGTGAATTGCACCCAGTGGGGACAGGGTTTAATGAAAAACTGTTTTTT.

As for this clonotype: The conserved phenylalanine or tryptophan is not found at the CDR3 terminus, so this likely reflects a read error. The chain is built from TRBV5-1 and TRBJ2-1; D unclear. The CDR3 loop spans 15 amino acids. Trimming removed 2 bases at V and 1 base at J, with 10 bases between. Germline CDR1 is SGHRS and CDR2 is YFSETQ. CDR3 nucleotide sequence: TGCGCCAGCAGCTTAGACGGCAGTTCCTACAATGAGCAGTTCATC. Translating gives CASSLDGSSYNEQFI.

By its share, this clonotype is medium-sized. The gene calls are TRBV27 and TRBJ2-7; D is perhaps TRBD2 (5 bases). Germline V gives CDR1 MNHEY, CDR2 SMNVEV (reference sequence). The CDR3 is 15 amino acids. Trimming removed 6 bases at V and 1 base at J, with 16 bases between. In nucleotides, the CDR3 is TGTGCCAGCAGCCCCGACGGAGGAACTTCCTACGAGCAGTACTTC. Amino acids: CASSPDGGTSYEQYF.

This clonotype was detected only a few times. The rearrangement uses TRBV7-9 and TRBJ2-1; TRBD2 aligns across 10 bases. The CDR3 length is 19 residues. CDR1 and CDR2 from the germline V gene are SEHNR and FQNEAQ (reference sequence). The J segment lost 1 base and the V segment lost 5 bases, leaving 14 bases of the junction unmatched. CDR3 coding DNA: TGTGCCAGCAGCCCCCGAGGACTAGCGGAAGAGAGGTCCTACAATGAGCAGTTCTTC. This encodes CASSPRGLAEERSYNEQFF.